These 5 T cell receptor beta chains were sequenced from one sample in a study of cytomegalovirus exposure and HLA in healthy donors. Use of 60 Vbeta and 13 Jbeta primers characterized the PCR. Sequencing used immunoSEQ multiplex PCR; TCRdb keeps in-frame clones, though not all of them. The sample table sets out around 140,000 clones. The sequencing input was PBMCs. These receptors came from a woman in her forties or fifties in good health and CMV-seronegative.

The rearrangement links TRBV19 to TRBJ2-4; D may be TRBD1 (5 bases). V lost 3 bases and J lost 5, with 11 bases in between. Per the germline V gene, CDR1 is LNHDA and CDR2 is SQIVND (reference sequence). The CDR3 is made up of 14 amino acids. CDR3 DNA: TGTGCCAGTAGTATGAACCAGGGTGAAAACATTCAGTACTTC. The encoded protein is CASSMNQGENIQYF. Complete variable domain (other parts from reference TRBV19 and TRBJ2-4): DGGITQSPKYLFRKEGQNVTLSCEQNLNHDAMYWYRQDPGQGLRLIYYSQIVNDFQKGDIAEGYSVSREKKESFPLTVTSAQKNPTAFYLCASSMNQGENIQYFGAGTRLSVL.

CDR3 sequence: CASSRREGGENTEAFF. CDR3 DNA sequence: TGTGCCAGCAGTCGCCGGGAAGGAGGGGAGAACACTGAAGCTTTCTTT. V usage is TRBV28 and J usage is TRBJ1-1; possibly TRBD1 for D (5 bases). Germline CDR1 and CDR2: MDHEN and SYDVKM. Trimming left V 5 bases short and J 1 base short, with 17 bases between. The length of the CDR3 is 16 residues.

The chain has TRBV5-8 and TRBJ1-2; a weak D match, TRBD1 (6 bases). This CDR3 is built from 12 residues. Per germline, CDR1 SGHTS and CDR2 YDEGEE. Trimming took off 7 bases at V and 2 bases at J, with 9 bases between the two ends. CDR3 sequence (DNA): TGTGCCAGCGGGGGCCTGAACTATGGCTACACCTTC. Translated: CASGGLNYGYTF.

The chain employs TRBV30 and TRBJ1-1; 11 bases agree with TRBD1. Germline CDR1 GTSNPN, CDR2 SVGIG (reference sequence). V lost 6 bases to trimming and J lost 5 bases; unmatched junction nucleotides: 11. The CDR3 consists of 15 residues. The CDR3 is CACKLGTGGKTEAFF. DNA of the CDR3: TGTGCCTGTAAACTCGGGACAGGGGGAAAAACTGAAGCTTTCTTT.

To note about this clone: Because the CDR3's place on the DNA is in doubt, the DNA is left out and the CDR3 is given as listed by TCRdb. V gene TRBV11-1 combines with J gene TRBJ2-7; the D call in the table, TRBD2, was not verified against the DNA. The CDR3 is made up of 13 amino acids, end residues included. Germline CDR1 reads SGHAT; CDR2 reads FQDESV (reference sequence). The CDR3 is CASSFGPGDEQYF.